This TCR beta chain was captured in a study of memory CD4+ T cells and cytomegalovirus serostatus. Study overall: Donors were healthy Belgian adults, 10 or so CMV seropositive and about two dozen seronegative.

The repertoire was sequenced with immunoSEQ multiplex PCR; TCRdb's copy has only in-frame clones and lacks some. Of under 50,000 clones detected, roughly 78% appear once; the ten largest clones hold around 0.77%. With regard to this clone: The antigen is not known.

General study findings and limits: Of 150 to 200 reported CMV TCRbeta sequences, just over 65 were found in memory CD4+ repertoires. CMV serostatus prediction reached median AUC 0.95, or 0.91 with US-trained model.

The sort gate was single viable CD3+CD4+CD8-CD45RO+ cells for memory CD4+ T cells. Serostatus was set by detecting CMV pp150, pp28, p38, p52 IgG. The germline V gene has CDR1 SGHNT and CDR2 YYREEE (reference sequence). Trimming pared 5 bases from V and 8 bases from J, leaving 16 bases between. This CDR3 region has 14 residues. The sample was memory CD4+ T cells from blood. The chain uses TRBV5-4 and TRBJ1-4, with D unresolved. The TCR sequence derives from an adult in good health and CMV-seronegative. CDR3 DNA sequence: TGTGCCAGCAGTCCCGAGAGGAGGTCGGAAAAACTGTTTTTT. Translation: CASSPERRSEKLFF.